This is a list of T cell receptor beta chains from one sample in a study of blood T cell repertoires in COVID-19. TCRdb's table, derived via immunoSEQ multiplex PCR, lists solely in-frame clones and lacks some. The sample records 110,000 to 150,000 clones, roughly 88% being singletons. The specimen was peripheral blood. The source is a woman aged 45 to 65 with acute or convalescent COVID-19. The CDR3 runs from the conserved cysteine through the conserved F or W. The D gene is left open where the match is weak. Clone size is not always given. Where it is, it says once, few, many or a class for expanded clones.

TGCGCCAGCAGCCAAGACTATGGCTATGGCTACACCTTC	CASSQDYGYGYTF	NA	NA	TRBV4-1	TRBJ1-2
TGTGCCAGCATTGAACGACAGGGGGCTATAGAAAAACTGTTTTTT	CASIERQGAIEKLFF	TRBD1	NA	TRBV6-1	TRBJ1-4
TGTGCCAGCAGTCCTCCCGGGGCAGGGGGCGCGGGAGGCTACACCTTC	CASSPPGAGGAGGYTF	TRBD1	NA	TRBV4-2	TRBJ1-2
TGTGCCAGCAGCCCTAATGACAGGGGCTATGGCTACACCTTC	CASSPNDRGYGYTF	TRBD1	NA	TRBV11-2	TRBJ1-2
TGTGCCAGCAGCCAAGTCAGCGGGAGGACAGATACGCAGTATTTT	CASSQVSGRTDTQYF	TRBD2	NA	TRBV7-3	TRBJ2-3
TGTGCCAGCAGCTCTAGACAGGACCCCAGGGAGCAGTACTTC	CASSSRQDPREQYF	NA	NA	TRBV5-7	TRBJ2-7
TGTGCCAGCAGTCCCGGACTATGGCAAGAGACCCAGTACTTC	CASSPGLWQETQYF	NA	NA	TRBV7-9	TRBJ2-5
TGTGCCAGCAGCACTAGCGGGGGCACAGATACGCAGTATTTT	CASSTSGGTDTQYF	TRBD2	NA	TRBV7-3	TRBJ2-3
TGTGCCAGTAGTACCAGACAGGGGGCGAATTACGAGCAGTACTTC	CASSTRQGANYEQYF	TRBD1	NA	TRBV19	TRBJ2-7
TGCGCCAGCAGCTTGGAGGCGGGAGGGCGGGAGACCCAGTACTTC	CASSLEAGGRETQYF	TRBD2	NA	TRBV5-1	TRBJ2-5
TGTGCCAGCAGCGGCTCTCGTGGCAGGCCCTCTGGAAACACCATATATTTT	CASSGSRGRPSGNTIYF	NA	NA	TRBV9	TRBJ1-3
TGTGCCAGCAGCGTAGTCCCTGGGGGGACCAGTAGGCAGTATTATGGCTACACCTTC	CASSVVPGGTSRQYYGYTF	NA	NA	TRBV9	TRBJ1-2
TGTGCCAGCAGTTACCGGGGCCAAGAGACCCAGTACTTC	CASSYRGQETQYF	NA	NA	TRBV6-5	TRBJ2-5
TGTGCCACCAGCAGAGCCGGGGGGGCCACGGTCGAGCAGTACTTC	CATSRAGGATVEQYF	TRBD2	NA	TRBV15	TRBJ2-7
TGTGCCAGCAGTTACTCGAAGGACAGAGCCTACGAGCAGTACTTC	CASSYSKDRAYEQYF	NA	NA	TRBV6-5	TRBJ2-7
TGTGCCAGCAGTGTCGGCGGTCTCACAGATACGCAGTATTTT	CASSVGGLTDTQYF	NA	NA	TRBV7-3	TRBJ2-3
TGCGCCAGCAGCCATGGACTAGCGGGAGGTGATAGCTCCTACGAGCAGTACTTC	CASSHGLAGGDSSYEQYF	TRBD2	few	TRBV4-1	TRBJ2-7
TGTGCCAGCAGTTACAATTTGCGGGCTAAGAGCTACGAGCAGTACTTC	CASSYNLRAKSYEQYF	NA	NA	TRBV6-5	TRBJ2-7
TGTGCCAGTTTCGACAGCCCCAACACTGAAGCTTTCTTT	CASFDSPNTEAFF	NA	NA	TRBV19	TRBJ1-1
TGTGCCAGCAGTTGGGGACTAGCGGGTGAGCAGTACTTC	CASSWGLAGEQYF	TRBD2	NA	TRBV27	TRBJ2-7
TGTGCCAGCAGCCGGGGACAGGGGAGCTCCTATAATTCACCCCTCCACTTT	CASSRGQGSSYNSPLHF	TRBD1	NA	TRBV13	TRBJ1-6
TGTGCCAGCAGCTTCGGACAGGGGCAAGAGACCCAGTACTTC	CASSFGQGQETQYF	TRBD1	NA	TRBV5-4	TRBJ2-5
TGTGCCAGCAGCCATACCGCGGGGGGGCCGGTAGATACGCAGTATTTT	CASSHTAGGPVDTQYF	TRBD2	NA	TRBV11-3	TRBJ2-3
TGTGCCAGCAGCCGTAGGGAGTCTAATTCACCCCTCCACTTT	CASSRRESNSPLHF	NA	NA	TRBV5-6	TRBJ1-6
TGTGCCAGCATGGGAGAGAACACTGAAGCTTTCTTT	CASMGENTEAFF	NA	few	TRBV12-3/TRBV12-4	TRBJ1-1
TGCGCCAGCAGCTTGCCCTTGACTAGCGGGACCGGGGAGCTGTTTTTT	CASSLPLTSGTGELFF	TRBD2	NA	TRBV5-1	TRBJ2-2
TGTGCCAGCAGTTTAGCCCAGGAGACCCAGTACTTC	CASSLAQETQYF	NA	NA	TRBV12-3/TRBV12-4	TRBJ2-5
TGTGCCAGTAGTACCCTAACAGGGGTTGAAGCTTTCTTT	CASSTLTGVEAFF	TRBD1	NA	TRBV19	TRBJ1-1
TGTGCCAGCAGCTTACATAGGGGCCCTAATCAGCCCCAGCATTTT	CASSLHRGPNQPQHF	NA	NA	TRBV7-2	TRBJ1-5
TGTGCCAACCAGGACAGTGCGAACACCGGGGAGCTGTTTTTT	CANQDSANTGELFF	NA	NA	TRBV28	TRBJ2-2
TGTGCCAGTAGTATAGTCTGGGGGGGACCAACCTACGAGCAGTACTTC	CASSIVWGGPTYEQYF	TRBD2	NA	TRBV19	TRBJ2-7
TGTGCCAGCAGCGTAGGGGTTAGCGGGGGACACACAGATACGCAGTATTTT	CASSVGVSGGHTDTQYF	TRBD2	NA	TRBV9	TRBJ2-3
TGTGCCAGCAGCTTTCAACGTTACTCGGGCTACACCTTC	CASSFQRYSGYTF	NA	once	TRBV5-6	TRBJ1-2
TGTGCCAGCAGTTTGACGGGGCAGCCCCAGCATTTT	CASSLTGQPQHF	NA	NA	TRBV28	TRBJ1-5
TGTGCCAGCAGCTTGGGGGGGAACACCGGGGAGCTGTTTTTT	CASSLGGNTGELFF	NA	NA	TRBV7-2	TRBJ2-2
TGCAGCGTTGAAAAGGGGGGGATGCGAGGAGGGGAGCAGTACTTC	CSVEKGGMRGGEQYF	NA	NA	TRBV29-1	TRBJ2-7
TGTGCCAGCAGTGAAAAGGGGGGGGATCAGCCCCAGCATTTT	CASSEKGGDQPQHF	NA	NA	TRBV6-1	TRBJ1-5
TGCGCCAGCAGCCAAGCGACTGGACTAGCGGGAGAGGCCTCCTACAATGAGCAGTTCTTC	CASSQATGLAGEASYNEQFF	TRBD2	NA	TRBV4-1	TRBJ2-1
TGTGCCAGCTCATTCGGACAGGGACAAAAATCACCCCTCCACTTT	CASSFGQGQKSPLHF	TRBD1	NA	TRBV18	TRBJ1-6
TGTGCCAGCAGCGTACAAAGCGGAGGTGAGCAGTTCTTC	CASSVQSGGEQFF	NA	NA	TRBV9	TRBJ2-1
TGTGCCAGCAACCGGGGGGGTTCCTACAATGAGCAGTTCTTC	CASNRGGSYNEQFF	TRBD2	NA	TRBV27	TRBJ2-1
TGTGCCAGCCGCTCTAGTCCCACCTACAATGAGCAGTTCTTC	CASRSSPTYNEQFF	NA	NA	TRBV2	TRBJ2-1
TGTGCCAGCAGCCAGGGGGGAGGCTATGGCTACACCTTC	CASSQGGGYGYTF	NA	NA	TRBV3-1/TRBV3-2	TRBJ1-2
TGTGCCAGCAGGGCGGGAAACGAGCAGTACTTC	CASRAGNEQYF	NA	NA	TRBV11-2	TRBJ2-7
TGTGCCAGCACCCCCCCCCGGAGTGGGAACACTGAAGCTTTCTTT	CASTPPRSGNTEAFF	NA	NA	TRBV6-5	TRBJ1-1
TGTGCCAGCAGCTTAGATTGGAGGAGCCAGCCCCAGCATTTT	CASSLDWRSQPQHF	NA	NA	TRBV7-2	TRBJ1-5